Listed below are T cell receptor beta chains from one sample, sequenced in a study of blood T cell repertoires in COVID-19. This table comes from immunoSEQ multiplex PCR, and its TCRdb copy is limited to in-frame clones, with some not included. The sample consists of under 150,000 clones, approximately 88% of them appearing once. The sample consisted of peripheral blood. These receptors were collected from a human donor in a cohort sampled during active COVID-19. Both conserved end residues are part of each CDR3. D genes are given only for firm matches. Some rows have no size entry. The others give once, few or many, or a class for an expanded clone.

TRBJ2-3 | TRBV5-4 | - | once | TGTGCCAGCAAGATAAGGGGGGGCGTAGATACGCAGTATTTT | CASKIRGGVDTQYF
TRBJ2-6 | TRBV7-3 | - | - | TGTGCCAGCAGCTTAGGAGAAGCATCCGTCCTGACTTTC | CASSLGEASVLTF
TRBJ2-5 | TRBV4-3 | TRBD2 | - | TGCGCCAGCAGCCAAGAGACTAGCGGGGGGCAAGAGACCCAGTACTTC | CASSQETSGGQETQYF
TRBJ1-2 | TRBV18 | - | - | TGTGCCAGCTCACCACCGGATGGGGCCAGGGCCCTCAACTATGGCTACACCTTC | CASSPPDGARALNYGYTF
TRBJ2-1 | TRBV9 | TRBD2 | - | TGTGCCAGCAGCGTCGGACTAGCGGGGGGCCGAAATGAGCAGTTCTTC | CASSVGLAGGRNEQFF
TRBJ1-6 | TRBV3-1/TRBV3-2 | - | - | TGTGCCAGCAGCCAAGCCGAGAATTCACCCCTCCACTTT | CASSQAENSPLHF
TRBJ1-1 | TRBV7-9 | - | - | TGTGCCAGCAGCTCTCAGGGCCGGCAGCTGAACACTGAAGCTTTCTTT | CASSSQGRQLNTEAFF
TRBJ1-4 | TRBV27 | - | - | TGTGCCAGCAGTTATACAGGGCCTAATGAAAAACTGTTTTTT | CASSYTGPNEKLFF
TRBJ2-7 | TRBV27 | - | - | TGTGCCAGCAGAAAACAGGGTCAAACGTTCTACGAGCAGTACTTC | CASRKQGQTFYEQYF
TRBJ1-5 | TRBV30 | TRBD1 | - | TGTGCCTGGACGACAGGGGATGGCAATCAGCCCCAGCATTTT | CAWTTGDGNQPQHF
TRBJ2-7 | TRBV30 | - | - | TGTGCCTGGAGTGTACTCGGTTACGAGCAGTACTTC | CAWSVLGYEQYF
TRBJ1-1 | TRBV6-5 | TRBD1 | once | TGTGCCAGCAGCCTACAGGGGGCGAGCACTGAAGCTTTCTTT | CASSLQGASTEAFF
TRBJ1-1 | TRBV5-1 | - | - | TGCGCCAGCAGCTTTGGAGGGCAGCCTAACACTGAAGCTTTCTTT | CASSFGGQPNTEAFF
TRBJ1-6 | TRBV9 | - | - | TGTGCCAGCAGCGTACAGGGCTATAATTCACCCCTCCACTTT | CASSVQGYNSPLHF